Each of the 15 T cell receptor beta chains below was sequenced from the same sample in a study of T cells in Graves' hyperthyroidism and ophthalmopathy. RNA transcripts gave rise to amplified TCR beta CDR3 regions. An initial round of RT-PCR targeting the TCR CDR3 relied on the HTBI primer set. TCRdb re-called the multiplex PCR reads with MiXCR, one entry per CDR3 protein. Of roughly 700,000 distinct CDR3 sequences listed, around 15% were seen once; the top ten hold roughly 16%. The sample consisted of blood. The receptors come from a middle-aged man with Graves' hyperthyroidism.

This clonotype showed up many times. The genes are TRBV20-1 and TRBJ2-3; TRBD2 matches 12 bases. The CDR3 has 14 amino acids. J was trimmed by 8 bases and V by 5 bases; bases with no gene match: 8. The germline CDR1 and CDR2 sequences are DFQATT and SNEGSKA (reference sequence). CDR3 DNA: TGCAGTGCTCGGAGGACTAGCGGGAAGGCTACGCAGTATTTT. Translation: CSARRTSGKATQYF.

The rearrangement uses TRBV7-6 and TRBJ2-5; 9 nucleotides align to TRBD2. V was clipped by 5 bases and J by 0 bases; unmatched bases: 7. Germline CDR1 and CDR2: SGHVS and FNYEAQ. The CDR3 sequence is 16 residues long. The CDR3 protein is CASSPVAGGYQETQYF. The CDR3 coding sequence is TGTGCCAGCAGCCCCGTTGCGGGAGGGTACCAAGAGACCCAGTACTTC.

The chain recombines TRBV12-3 or TRBV12-4 with TRBJ1-5; D not resolved. Trimming took 0 bases from V and 7 from J, leaving 10 bases between them. The length of the CDR3 is 14 residues. The CDR3 here is CASSLAHGPQPQHF. The CDR3 DNA sequence: TGTGCCAGCAGTTTAGCGCACGGACCCCAGCCCCAGCATTTT.

This clonotype was seen a handful of times. This chain uses TRBV11-2 with TRBJ1-2; no definite D call. Trimming took 2 bases from V and 8 from J, leaving 18 bases between them. Germline lookup yields CDR1 SGHAT and CDR2 FQNNGV. The CDR3 totals 15 residues. The DNA of the CDR3 is TGTGCCAGCAGCTTAACCCCAGCTTTCACCGACGGCTACACCTTC. Protein sequence: CASSLTPAFTDGYTF. Full variable domain (outside the CDR3, taken from reference TRBV11-2 and TRBJ1-2): EAGVAQSPRYKIIEKRQSVAFWCNPISGHATLYWYQQILGQGPKLLIQFQNNGVVDDSQLPKDRFSAERLKGVDSTLKIQPAKLEDSAVYLCASSLTPAFTDGYTFGSGTRLTVV.

This clonotype was seen ten or more times. The V call is TRBV5-5, the J call TRBJ1-5; 7 bases line up with TRBD1. Losses at the gene ends were 4 bases for V and 5 bases for J; bases not matched to a gene: 3. This CDR3 is 13 amino acids long. CDR1 SGHKS and CDR2 YYEKEE come from the germline V gene (reference sequence). CDR3 region: CASSIGGDQPQHF. The CDR3 DNA is TGTGCCAGCAGCATAGGGGGCGATCAGCCCCAGCATTTT. The full variable domain, completed using reference TRBV5-5 and TRBJ1-5, is DAGVTQSPTHLIKTRGQQVTLRCSPISGHKSVSWYQQVLGQGPQFIFQYYEKEERGRGNFPDRFSARQFPNYSSELNVNALLLGDSALYLCASSIGGDQPQHFGDGTRLSIL.

This clonotype has just a few counts. The chain couples TRBV4-2 to TRBJ1-1; no clear D gene. The CDR3 has 12 amino acids. Per germline, CDR1 LGHNA and CDR2 YNFKEQ. Trimming stripped 3 bases from V and 8 bases from J, with 10 bases between. Written as DNA, the CDR3 is TGTGCCAGCAGCCACCACCGGCCCGAAGCTTTCTTT. Protein sequence: CASSHHRPEAFF.

Details on this clonotype: The junction departs from germline at one end; a sequencing error may be responsible. The V call is TRBV5-1, the J call TRBJ2-3; 9 bases map to TRBD2. This CDR3 is 15 amino acids long. Germline V CDR1 and CDR2: SGHRS, YFSETQ. CDR3 coding DNA: TGCGCCAGCAGCGGAACCGGGACTAGCACAGATACCCAGTGTTTT. Translation gives CASSGTGTSTDTQCF. Full variable domain (remainder filled in from reference TRBV5-1 and TRBJ2-3): KAGVTQTPRYLIKTRGQQVTLSCSPISGHRSVSWYQQTPGQGLQFLFEYFSETQRNKGNFPGRFSGRQFSNSRSEMNVSTLELGDSALYLCASSGTGTSTDTQCFGPGTRLTVL.

There are many counts of this clonotype. This sequence joins TRBV7-9 and TRBJ2-2; tentative D call: TRBD2 (6 bases). Trimming removed 7 bases at V and 5 bases at J, with 20 bases between. Germline CDR1 and CDR2: SEHNR and FQNEAQ (reference sequence). This CDR3 region has 16 residues. CDR3 sequence: CASTLYGTAGTGELFF. CDR3 nucleotides: TGTGCCAGCACACTCTACGGGACGGCGGGAACCGGGGAGCTGTTTTTT.

This clonotype was detected ten times or more. V usage is TRBV2 and J usage is TRBJ2-6, with a tentative D call TRBD1 (5 bases). Looked up from germline, CDR1 is SNHLY and CDR2 is FYNNEI. V dropped 2 bases and J dropped 4 bases, with 6 bases sitting between them. This CDR3 spans 14 amino acids. The CDR3 DNA follows: TGTGCCAGCAGTGAAAGACAGGGGGCCAACGTCCTGACTTTC. Encoded protein: CASSERQGANVLTF. Together with reference TRBV2 and TRBJ2-6, the CDR3 gives the full variable domain: EPEVTQTPSHQVTQMGQEVILRCVPISNHLYFYWYRQILGQKVEFLVSFYNNEISEKSEIFDDQFSVERPDGSNFTLKIRSTKLEDSAMYFCASSERQGANVLTFGAGSRLTVL.

This chain uses TRBV3-1 with TRBJ2-1; 9 nucleotides align to TRBD1. This CDR3 spans 15 amino acids. Germline V gene sequence: CDR1 LGHDT, CDR2 YNNKEL (reference sequence). Unmatched junction bases numbered 4, after V lost 5 bases and J lost 2 bases. Written as DNA, the CDR3 is TGTGCCAGCAGCGTCGGGGACAGGGCCTACAATGAGCAGTTCTTC. This translates into CASSVGDRAYNEQFF.

This clonotype was recorded at least ten times. The chain carries TRBV19 and TRBJ1-1, with TRBD1 identical over 8 bases. This CDR3 has 12 amino acids. J lost 8 bases, V lost 5 bases, and 4 bases had no gene match. Germline CDR1 and CDR2: LNHDA and SQIVND (reference sequence). CDR3 DNA: TGTGCCAGTAGTTCTTGGACAGGGGAAGCTTTCTTT. It is translated as CASSSWTGEAFF.

This clonotype was seen repeatedly, ten times or more. The J gene is TRBJ1-1, the V gene TRBV29-1; D is unresolved. Germline assignment: CDR1 SQVTM and CDR2 ANQGSEA. V lost 0 bases and J 9 bases, leaving 11 bases between the germline ends. There are 12 residues in the CDR3. The CDR3 nucleotides read TGCAGCGTTGAAGAACCAGGTGAGAAAGCTTTCTTT. Encoded protein: CSVEEPGEKAFF.

This clonotype was detected only once. This chain uses TRBV24-1 with TRBJ2-1, with TRBD1 identical over 10 bases. Germline V gene lookup returns CDR1 KGHDR and CDR2 SFDVKD. There are 17 residues in the CDR3. V lost 4 bases and J lost 6; bases outside the gene matches: 11. CDR3 in amino acids: CATSETLADRGGNEQFF. For the CDR3, the DNA is TGTGCCACCAGTGAAACACTCGCGGACAGGGGGGGCAATGAGCAGTTCTTC.

This clonotype was seen repeatedly, ten times or more. The gene calls are TRBV6-5 and TRBJ2-7; a possible D gene is TRBD1 (5 bases). The CDR3 sequence is 12 residues long. CDR1 is MNHEY, CDR2 SVGAGI, per germline. Between the trimmed V and J ends, which lost 2 bases and 6 bases, there was a span of 8 bases. The CDR3 nucleotides read TGTGCCAGCAGTTACGACAGACGCGAGCAGTACTTC. It codes for CASSYDRREQYF.

The chain recombines TRBV19 with TRBJ2-1; 8 nucleotides match TRBD2. The V segment lost 3 bases and the J segment 8 bases; nucleotides outside the gene matches: 6. The germline V gene encodes CDR1 LNHDA and CDR2 SQIVND (reference sequence). There are 14 residues in the CDR3. The CDR3 loop is CASSIGTSFYEQFF. Written as DNA, the CDR3 is TGTGCCAGTAGTATCGGGACTAGTTTCTATGAGCAGTTCTTC.